The 4 T cell receptor beta chains given below trace back to one sample, sequenced in a study of human T cells and chemical hapten exposure. The time point: patch test 2, 6 weeks after DPC sensitization. Treatment of the sample: therapeutic diphenylcyclopropenone sensitization with weekly scalp DPC. TCRdb re-analysed the RACE reads in MiXCR, keeping a single row per CDR3 protein. The sample includes 40,000 to 45,000 distinct CDR3 sequences, 8.9% of them seen just once. The sample consisted of whole blood, taken in connection with sensitization to the hapten diphenylcyclopropenone (DPC). The receptors stem from a woman in her forties with alopecia areata. Some clones in this sample may be carry-over from other donors' samples.

This clonotype was recorded at least ten times. The chain has TRBV4-2 and TRBJ2-2; no clear D gene. The CDR3 consists of 15 residues. Trimming stripped 7 bases from V and 0 bases from J, with 12 bases between. Germline CDR1 reads LGHNA; CDR2 reads YNFKEQ. CDR3 DNA: TGTGCCAGCATTCCGGGCCCGACGAACACCGGGGAGCTGTTTTTT. It yields the protein CASIPGPTNTGELFF.

The sample holds many counts of this clonotype. The J gene is TRBJ2-5, the V gene TRBV7-2; D remains ambiguous. Trimming left V 5 bases short and J 8 bases short, with 18 bases between. Germline-derived CDR1 and CDR2 are SGHTA and FQGNSA. This CDR3 has 14 residues. CDR3 loop: CASSPDTAASTQYF. Written as DNA, the CDR3 is TGTGCCAGCAGCCCTGACACGGCTGCGTCCACCCAGTACTTC.

The table lists this clonotype with many counts. This chain links TRBV25-1 with TRBJ2-5; the D gene could be TRBD1 or TRBD2 (6 bases each). Germline-derived CDR1 and CDR2 are MGHDK and SYGVNS. The V end lost 4 bases, the J end lost 6 bases, and 12 bases lay between the germline ends. The CDR3 covers 13 residues. CDR3 amino acids: CASSAGALQTQYF. The CDR3 DNA reads TGTGCCAGCAGTGCGGGGGCCTTACAGACCCAGTACTTC.

This clonotype showed up just a few times. The V call is TRBV28, the J call TRBJ2-2, with D perhaps TRBD2 (6 bases). The V end lost 6 bases, the J end lost 5 bases, and 7 bases lay between the germline ends. CDR1 is MDHEN and CDR2 is SYDVKM in the germline V gene. The CDR3 is made up of 12 amino acids. CDR3 sequence reads: CASSRGTGELFF. In DNA, the CDR3 is TGTGCCAGCAGCCGGGGGACCGGGGAGCTGTTTTTT. The whole variable domain, remainder taken from reference TRBV28 and TRBJ2-2, is DVKVTQSSRYLVKRTGEKVFLECVQDMDHENMFWYRQDPGLGLRLIYFSYDVKMKEKGDIPEGYSVSREKKERFSLILESASTNQTSMYLCASSRGTGELFFGEGSRLTVL.